Presented here are 20 T cell receptor beta chains from one specimen sequenced in a study of OX40 agonist ivuxolimab in advanced cancers. The data were produced by immunoSEQ multiplex PCR, yet TCRdb's version contains in-frame clones alone and is incomplete. The sample has about 31,000 clones, 70% to 90% seen once. The sample here was CD4+ or CD8+ T cells sorted from blood, taken in a trial of the OX40 agonist ivuxolimab. The receptors shown here come from an adult with an advanced solid tumor such as melanoma, head and neck, liver or kidney cancer.

The chain carries TRBV19 and TRBJ2-1; TRBD2 matches at 11 bases. The CDR3 loop spans 17 amino acids. Germline CDR1 is LNHDA and CDR2 is SQIVND (reference sequence). Germline trimming cut 5 bases from V and 5 bases from J; bases unmatched to any gene: 11. CDR3 nucleotides: TGTGCCAGTAGTCTGGCCGGACTAGCGGGCAGCCACAATGAGCAGTTCTTC. Protein: CASSLAGLAGSHNEQFF.

V gene TRBV5-1 combines with J gene TRBJ1-2, with D perhaps TRBD1 (5 bases). Germline CDR1 and CDR2: SGHRS and YFSETQ. Trimming stripped 4 bases from V and 0 bases from J, with 16 bases between. The CDR3 contains 16 residues. DNA of the CDR3: TGCGCCAGCAGCCCCACCGTTCGGGGGTCTAACTATGGCTACACCTTC. Its protein is CASSPTVRGSNYGYTF.

The chain couples TRBV5-4 to TRBJ2-7, with TRBD1 matching 11 bases. V gave up 0 bases and J gave up 3 bases; unmatched junction bases: 2. Germline assignment: CDR1 SGHNT and CDR2 YYREEE (reference sequence). The CDR3 sequence is 15 residues long. The CDR3 DNA follows: TGTGCCAGCAGCTTGGGGGGGACAGGGGGCTACGAGCAGTACTTC. Encoded protein: CASSLGGTGGYEQYF.

This sequence joins TRBV27 and TRBJ2-1; the D gene is possibly TRBD1 (6 bases). CDR1 and CDR2 (germline): MNHEY, SMNVEV (reference sequence). The CDR3 contains 14 residues. V lost 5 bases and J 13 bases, leaving 21 bases between the germline ends. CDR3 nucleotides: TGTGCCAGCAGTCCGATCCGACAGGATGGACGACAGTTCTTC. It is translated as CASSPIRQDGRQFF.

This chain joins TRBV29-1 and TRBJ1-3; TRBD1 might be the D (5 bases). The CDR3 consists of 16 residues. CDR1 is SQVTM, CDR2 ANQGSEA, per germline. V lost 6 bases to trimming and J lost 1 base, with 19 bases between them. CDR3 DNA sequence: TGCAGCGTGACGGATTTCGGGGGTTTTTCTGGAAACACCATATATTTT. It yields the protein CSVTDFGGFSGNTIYF.

The chain links TRBV5-4 to TRBJ2-5; D assignment may be TRBD1 or TRBD2 (5 bases each). CDR1 is SGHNT, CDR2 YYREEE, per germline (reference sequence). Trimming cost V 4 bases and J 5 bases, with 18 bases left between them. The CDR3 extends over 15 amino acids. The CDR3 is CASSPGAGTGETQYF. CDR3 sequence (DNA): TGTGCCAGCAGCCCCGGGGCAGGGACGGGGGAGACCCAGTACTTC.

CDR3 sequence reads: CASSMIYEQYF. CDR3 sequence (DNA): TGTGCCAGCAGCATGATCTACGAGCAGTACTTC. The chain links TRBV28 to TRBJ2-7; D not resolved. The germline CDR1 and CDR2 sequences are MDHEN and SYDVKM. Trimming took off 6 bases at V and 3 bases at J, with 6 bases between the two ends. The CDR3 totals 11 residues.

This chain connects TRBV6-1 to TRBJ1-5; D unclear. The CDR3 covers 13 residues. Germline V CDR1 and CDR2: MNHNS, SASEGT. Trimming shortened V by 3 bases and J by 5 bases, and 8 bases separated the two germline ends. In DNA form, the CDR3 reads TGTGCCAGCAGTGAGGGCGGATATCAGCCCCAGCATTTT. Translating it yields CASSEGGYQPQHF.

The genes are TRBV19 and TRBJ2-1, with TRBD2 identical over 13 bases. Per germline, CDR1 LNHDA and CDR2 SQIVND (reference sequence). J gave up 7 bases and V 3 bases, and 9 bases lay outside the gene matches. The CDR3 totals 17 residues. CDR3 protein: CASSIGLAGVSGNEQFF. The CDR3 DNA reads as TGTGCCAGTAGTATCGGACTAGCGGGAGTATCGGGGAATGAGCAGTTCTTC.

This chain links TRBV19 with TRBJ1-5, with D possibly being TRBD1 (5 bases). V was cut by 5 bases and J by 4 bases, with 12 bases left in between. CDR3 size: 14 residues. Germline lookup yields CDR1 LNHDA and CDR2 SQIVND (reference sequence). The CDR3 here is CASSYRDGNQPQHF. The CDR3 DNA reads TGTGCCAGTAGTTACCGGGACGGGAATCAGCCCCAGCATTTT.

In its sample, this clone was seen once. CDR3 coding DNA: TGTGCCAGCTCACCCCCCCGTGGGGGCGCTGTTTCAACAAGTACGGAGGAGCAGTACTTC. This sequence encodes CASSPPRGGAVSTSTEEQYF. The V and J genes are TRBV18 and TRBJ2-5, with D perhaps matching TRBD1 (6 bases). Trimming shortened V by 3 bases and J by 11 bases, and 37 bases separated the two germline ends. In germline, CDR1 is KGHSH, CDR2 LQKENI. The CDR3 has 20 amino acids.

The chain combines TRBV5-1 with TRBJ2-3, with D possibly being TRBD1 (5 bases). Germline V gives CDR1 SGHRS, CDR2 YFSETQ. V lost 0 bases and J lost 0, with 14 bases in between. The CDR3 loop spans 17 amino acids. DNA for the CDR3: TGCGCCAGCAGCTTGGGGGCGTATACAGGTAGCACAGATACGCAGTATTTT. This gives the protein CASSLGAYTGSTDTQYF.

The chain uses TRBV5-4 and TRBJ1-1; no firm D call. V was clipped by 5 bases and J by 2 bases, with 13 bases between them. Per germline, CDR1 SGHNT and CDR2 YYREEE (reference sequence). There are 14 residues in the CDR3. This CDR3 is CASSSPPSNTEAFF. The CDR3 DNA reads as TGTGCCAGCAGTTCCCCTCCGTCCAACACTGAAGCTTTCTTT.

This chain uses TRBV2 with TRBJ2-5; TRBD2 is a possible D gene (6 bases). The J call could be wrong; TRBJ2-7 is a better fit for the DNA end. This CDR3 is built from 14 residues. Germline V gives CDR1 SNHLY, CDR2 FYNNEI. DNA for the CDR3: TGTGCCAGCAGGGGCACGGCGGGATCCTACGAGCAGTACTTC. Translating gives CASRGTAGSYEQYF.

This clone appeared a single time. This chain links TRBV2 with TRBJ2-1; TRBD2 matches at 9 bases. V was pared by 2 bases and J by 7 bases, with 6 bases of the junction left unmatched. Germline assignment: CDR1 SNHLY and CDR2 FYNNEI. The length of the CDR3 is 15 residues. CDR3 in DNA: TGTGCCAGCAGTGAAATGCTGCGGGAGGGGAATGAGCAGTTCTTC. It yields the protein CASSEMLREGNEQFF.

The chain joins TRBV2 to TRBJ1-4, with 7 bases identical to TRBD1. The CDR3 consists of 15 residues. V gave up 2 bases and J gave up 4 bases; unmatched junction bases: 4. Per the germline V gene, CDR1 is SNHLY and CDR2 is FYNNEI. The CDR3 loop reads CASSELGQLNEKLFF. The CDR3 nucleotides are TGTGCCAGCAGTGAATTGGGACAGCTTAATGAAAAACTGTTTTTT.

This clone was observed once. The chain carries TRBV4-1 and TRBJ1-5; TRBD1 might be the D (5 bases). This CDR3 comprises 16 residues. The V end lost 0 bases, the J end lost 2 bases, and 11 bases lay between the germline ends. Germline values: CDR1 MGHRA, CDR2 YSYEKL. For the CDR3, the DNA is TGCGCCAGCAGCCAAGATGGGGGTATAGGCAATCAGCCCCAGCATTTT. Translated, it gives CASSQDGGIGNQPQHF.

The V and J genes are TRBV11-3 and TRBJ1-1, with D hard to call. This CDR3 has 16 amino acids. V lost 1 base and J lost 1, with 13 bases in between. Germline loops: CDR1 SGHNT, CDR2 YENEEA. The chain's CDR3 is CASSLGVGRGNTEAFF. In DNA, the CDR3 is TGTGCCAGCAGCTTAGGGGTCGGACGAGGGAACACTGAAGCTTTCTTT.

The V and J genes are TRBV12-5 and TRBJ1-1; the D gene is possibly TRBD1 (5 bases). The CDR3 sequence is 12 residues long. Germline loops: CDR1 LGHNT, CDR2 FRNRAP. Trimming removed 6 bases from V and 6 bases from J, with 11 bases in between. CDR3 loop: CASGLPGAEAFF. The CDR3 DNA reads TGTGCTAGTGGCCTCCCGGGGGCTGAAGCTTTCTTT.

This clone was observed a few times. The rearrangement links TRBV7-9 to TRBJ1-4; D ambiguous. The CDR3 loop spans 13 amino acids. Germline V gives CDR1 SEHNR, CDR2 FQNEAQ (reference sequence). The V and J ends lost 2 bases and 8 bases respectively, with 9 bases between them. Here the CDR3 DNA reads TGTGCCAGCAGCTTAAGGAGGCACGAAAAACTGTTTTTT. Translating it yields CASSLRRHEKLFF.